The T cell receptor beta chain described here comes from a study of cytomegalovirus exposure and HLA in healthy donors. Findings of the study overall: In a later analysis, DRB1 alleles had the most associated TCRs; HLA-C alleles the fewest.

About this clone itself: Its specificity is unknown.

Although they were nominally healthy when sampled, donors likely had unrecorded immune exposures. The PCR used 60 Vbeta and 13 Jbeta primers. The assay was immunoSEQ multiplex PCR, and TCRdb's table has in-frame clones only and misses some. The data contain roughly 150,000 clones, nearly 70% of them seen just once; the ten biggest clones take up under 11%. CDR3 length: 16 amino acids. Germline CDR1 MDHEN, CDR2 SYDVKM. V lost 5 bases and J lost 6; bases outside the gene matches: 12. The sample consisted of PBMCs. The chain links TRBV28 to TRBJ2-5; 10 bases are shared with TRBD2. The sequence derives from a young man in good health and CMV-seropositive. As DNA, the CDR3 is TGTGCCAGCAGTGAAACCCTAGCGGGAGCGGTAAAGACCCAGTACTTC. It encodes CASSETLAGAVKTQYF.